Below, 5 T cell receptor beta chains from the same sample are listed, as sequenced in a study of cytomegalovirus exposure and HLA in healthy donors. PCR was performed using 60 Vbeta and 13 Jbeta primers. The data were produced by immunoSEQ multiplex PCR, yet TCRdb's version contains in-frame clones alone and is incomplete. The specimen's table records 130,000 or so clones. The sequenced sample consisted of PBMCs. These receptors were collected from a man younger than 30 in good health and CMV-seronegative.

The V call is TRBV6-5, the J call TRBJ2-1; D is uncertain. The ends were cut back, 2 bases at V and 2 bases at J, with 4 bases in the middle. Looked up from germline, CDR1 is MNHEY and CDR2 is SVGAGI. The CDR3 has 13 amino acids. As DNA, the CDR3 is TGTGCCAGCAGTTACACGGCCTACAATGAGCAGTTCTTC. It encodes CASSYTAYNEQFF.

The rearrangement links TRBV7-2 to TRBJ2-5, with TRBD1 matching over 8 bases. The CDR3 is 14 amino acids. V trimming: 5 bases; J trimming: 4 bases; junction bases outside the gene matches: 6. In germline, CDR1 is SGHTA, CDR2 FQGNSA. The CDR3 DNA follows: TGTGCCAGCAGCCCACGGACAGGGAGAGAGACCCAGTACTTC. Its protein is CASSPRTGRETQYF. Using reference TRBV7-2 and TRBJ2-5 for the parts outside the CDR3, the full variable domain is GAGVSQSPSNKVTEKGKDVELRCDPISGHTALYWYRQSLGQGLEFLIYFQGNSAPDKSGLPSDRFSAERTGGSVSTLTIQRTQQEDSAVYLCASSPRTGRETQYFGPGTRLLVL.

This chain connects TRBV28 to TRBJ1-2; 7 nucleotides line up with TRBD1. Trimming took 5 bases from V and 2 from J; bases not matched to a gene: 8. The CDR3 length is 15 residues. Germline CDR1 MDHEN, CDR2 SYDVKM. DNA for the CDR3: TGTGCCAGCAGTCACCGACAGGGTGTAAACTATGGCTACACCTTC. It specifies CASSHRQGVNYGYTF.

The rearrangement links TRBV6-5 to TRBJ2-7; weak D call: TRBD1 (5 bases). With 2 bases removed from V and 0 bases from J, the gap between germline ends came to 11 bases. Germline V gene lookup returns CDR1 MNHEY and CDR2 SVGAGI. This CDR3 spans 15 amino acids. CDR3 nucleotide sequence: TGTGCCAGCAGTTACGGACATCTTAGCTCCTACGAGCAGTACTTC. Protein product: CASSYGHLSSYEQYF.

The chain joins TRBV29-1 to TRBJ1-1; 9 positions agree with TRBD1. The CDR3 is made up of 13 amino acids. Germline CDR1 reads SQVTM; CDR2 reads ANQGSEA. V was pared by 6 bases and J by 2 bases, with 4 bases of the junction left unmatched. The CDR3 DNA reads as TGCAGCGTAACGGGACAGGGCAACACTGAAGCTTTCTTT. Amino acid sequence: CSVTGQGNTEAFF.